What follows are 28 T cell receptor beta chains derived from one specimen sequenced in a study of cytomegalovirus exposure and HLA in healthy donors (dated by TCRdb to about 2017). Libraries were made using the immunoSEQ multiplex PCR assay. Not all clones reach the TCRdb copy of this immuneACCESS table, which keeps in-frame sequences only. Checked studies attribute under half of the gap to unresolved V genes and leave the rest unexplained. The sample contains 100,000 to 150,000 clones, almost 90% of them found a single time. Together, the top ten hold approximately 1.3% of the sample. Input material: PBMCs. These receptors all come from a young man in good health and CMV-seronegative.

The chain is built from TRBV6-5 and TRBJ2-7; D remains unclear. Germline values: CDR1 MNHEY, CDR2 SVGAGI. The CDR3 extends over 13 amino acids. Trimming took 4 bases from V and 6 from J, leaving 13 bases between them. CDR3 residues: CASSSPPTREQYF. The CDR3 nucleotides read TGTGCCAGCAGTTCCCCCCCAACGCGCGAGCAGTACTTC.

The chain links TRBV7-2 to TRBJ2-7; 11 nucleotides agree with TRBD2. CDR3 size: 14 residues. V trimming: 10 bases; J trimming: 2 bases; junction bases outside the gene matches: 7. In germline, CDR1 is SGHTA, CDR2 FQGNSA. CDR3 region: CATRLAGGTYEQYF. The CDR3 DNA follows: TGTGCCACTAGGTTAGCGGGAGGGACCTACGAGCAGTACTTC.

V and J are TRBV15 and TRBJ2-7; 10 positions agree with TRBD1. There are 15 residues in the CDR3. Germline values: CDR1 LNHNV, CDR2 YYDKDF (reference sequence). The V segment lost 4 bases and the J segment 3 bases; nucleotides outside the gene matches: 6. DNA of the CDR3: TGTGCCACCAGCACAGCGGGACAGGGGAACTACGAGCAGTACTTC. The encoded protein is CATSTAGQGNYEQYF.

V gene TRBV7-2 combines with J gene TRBJ2-3; D remains unclear. CDR3 size: 15 residues. V lost 5 bases, J lost 3 bases, and 15 bases lay in between. CDR1 and CDR2 (germline): SGHTA, FQGNSA. CDR3 in DNA: TGTGCCAGCAGCCTAATCCTATGGGCTACAGATACGCAGTATTTT. Translation gives CASSLILWATDTQYF.

The chain carries TRBV5-4 and TRBJ2-1; a possible D gene is TRBD2 (5 bases). V lost 4 bases and J lost 12, with 17 bases in between. In germline, CDR1 is SGHNT, CDR2 YYREEE (reference sequence). CDR3 length equals 13 residues. CDR3 in amino acids: CASSRAGVVGQFF. The CDR3 bases are TGTGCCAGCAGCCGCGCGGGCGTCGTTGGGCAGTTCTTC.

CDR3 nucleotide sequence: TGTGCCAGCAGCTCTAGCTTCGCCTACAATGAGCAGTTCTTC. It encodes CASSSSFAYNEQFF. V usage is TRBV7-6 and J usage is TRBJ2-1; D is perhaps TRBD2 (5 bases). V was pared by 4 bases and J by 2 bases, with 9 bases between. From germline, CDR1 is SGHVS and CDR2 FNYEAQ. The CDR3 is 14 residues long.

This sequence joins TRBV4-2 and TRBJ2-7; 10 bases fit TRBD2. V lost 0 bases, J lost 7 bases, and 9 bases stayed unmatched. This CDR3 is built from 16 residues. Germline V CDR1 and CDR2: LGHNA, YNFKEQ. The CDR3 protein is CASSQDQASGSREQYF. The CDR3 DNA reads as TGTGCCAGCAGCCAAGATCAGGCTAGCGGGAGCAGAGAGCAGTACTTC.

The chain links TRBV6-5 to TRBJ1-1, with TRBD1 as a possible D gene (5 bases). CDR1 MNHEY and CDR2 SVGAGI come from the germline V gene. V was trimmed by 5 bases and J by 0 bases, leaving 7 bases between them. The CDR3 sequence is 13 residues long. The CDR3 loop reads CASSKTVNTEAFF. CDR3 nucleotides: TGTGCCAGCAGTAAGACAGTGAACACTGAAGCTTTCTTT.

The chain carries TRBV5-4 and TRBJ2-1, with D tentatively TRBD1 (6 bases). The CDR3 totals 15 residues. V lost 2 bases and J lost 5, with 14 bases in between. The germline V gene encodes CDR1 SGHNT and CDR2 YYREEE (reference sequence). The CDR3 DNA is TGTGCCAGCAGCTTTTGGTCGAAGGGGGACAATGAGCAGTTCTTC. It encodes CASSFWSKGDNEQFF.

V is TRBV15 and J is TRBJ2-3, with D maybe TRBD1 (5 bases). The CDR3 sequence is 15 residues long. V was pared by 0 bases and J by 2 bases, with 9 bases between. Germline V gene sequence: CDR1 LNHNV, CDR2 YYDKDF (reference sequence). In DNA, the CDR3 is TGTGCCACCAGCAGAGAAGGGGAACCCACAGATACGCAGTATTTT. Encoded protein: CATSREGEPTDTQYF.

V gene TRBV5-6 combines with J gene TRBJ2-7, with D tentatively TRBD1 (5 bases). The V and J ends lost 4 bases and 3 bases respectively, with 8 bases between them. The germline CDR1 and CDR2 sequences are SGHDT and YYEEEE. This CDR3 comprises 12 residues. CDR3 sequence: CASSVQGYEQYF. CDR3 bases: TGTGCCAGCAGCGTGCAGGGCTACGAGCAGTACTTC. Based on the CDR3 plus reference TRBV5-6 and TRBJ2-7, the full variable domain is DAGVTQSPTHLIKTRGQQVTLRCSPKSGHDTVSWYQQALGQGPQFIFQYYEEEERQRGNFPDRFSGHQFPNYSSELNVNALLLGDSALYLCASSVQGYEQYFGPGTRLTVT.

This rearrangement joins TRBV5-1 to TRBJ2-2; 11 nucleotides match TRBD2. The CDR3 runs 14 residues. CDR1 and CDR2 (germline): SGHRS, YFSETQ. The J segment lost 7 bases and the V segment lost 4 bases, leaving 3 bases of the junction unmatched. In nucleotides, the CDR3 is TGCGCCAGCAGCCTAGGGACTAGCGGCGGGGAGCTGTTTTTT. Residues: CASSLGTSGGELFF.

V usage is TRBV5-5 and J usage is TRBJ2-1, with a tentative D call TRBD2 (6 bases). Trimming took off 4 bases at V and 7 bases at J, with 12 bases between the two ends. The germline V gene has CDR1 SGHKS and CDR2 YYEKEE (reference sequence). The CDR3 covers 13 residues. CDR3 DNA: TGTGCCAGCAGCCCCGGGAGCCAGAATGAGCAGTTCTTC. Amino acids: CASSPGSQNEQFF.

Notes on this clone: A single base is all that separates this from a far larger clone, so a read error is likely. V usage is TRBV6-6 and J usage is TRBJ2-7; the D is unclear. CDR3 length: 11 residues. V was cut by 6 bases and J by 0 bases, with 3 bases left in between. CDR1 MNHNY and CDR2 SVGAGI come from the germline V gene (reference sequence). This chain's CDR3 is CASSNSYEQYF. The CDR3 DNA sequence: TGTGCCAGCAGCAACTCCTACGAGCAGTACTTC.

V and J are TRBV20-1 and TRBJ1-4; no reliable D call. Germline-derived CDR1 and CDR2 are DFQATT and SNEGSKA (reference sequence). This CDR3 spans 11 amino acids. Trimming pared 3 bases from V and 4 bases from J, leaving 3 bases between. CDR3 nucleotide sequence: TGCAGTGCTAGTCATAATGAAAAACTGTTTTTT. Amino acid sequence: CSASHNEKLFF.

This chain connects TRBV10-3 to TRBJ2-5; no reliable D call. CDR3 length equals 11 residues. CDR1 is ENHRY, CDR2 SYGVKD, per germline. The V end was cut by 2 bases, the J end by 5 bases, with 3 bases between. In DNA form, the CDR3 reads TGTGCCATCAGTGAGCGGGAGACCCAGTACTTC. As protein: CAISERETQYF.

This chain uses TRBV6-5 with TRBJ1-5; D might be TRBD1 (6 bases). Germline CDR1 is MNHEY and CDR2 is SVGAGI. This CDR3 contains 15 residues. The ends were cut back, 6 bases at V and 3 bases at J, with 15 bases in the middle. The CDR3 reads CASSLWGGDNQPQHF. The DNA for the CDR3 is TGTGCCAGCAGCCTATGGGGGGGCGACAATCAGCCCCAGCATTTT.

The chain employs TRBV13 and TRBJ2-7; D may be TRBD2 (5 bases). The ends were cut back, 5 bases at V and 0 bases at J, with 11 bases in the middle. CDR1 and CDR2 from the germline V gene are PRHDT and FYEKMQ (reference sequence). The CDR3 extends over 14 amino acids. The CDR3 spells CASSPRGSSYEQYF. The DNA of the CDR3 is TGTGCCAGCAGCCCTCGGGGTAGCTCCTACGAGCAGTACTTC. Filled out from reference TRBV13 and TRBJ2-7, the complete variable domain reads AAGVIQSPRHLIKEKRETATLKCYPIPRHDTVYWYQQGPGQDPQFLISFYEKMQSDKGSIPDRFSAQQFSDYHSELNMSSLELGDSALYFCASSPRGSSYEQYFGPGTRLTVT.

The chain is built from TRBV7-2 and TRBJ2-2; TRBD1 might be the D (5 bases). Germline values: CDR1 SGHTA, CDR2 FQGNSA. The CDR3 loop spans 14 amino acids. Trimming cost V 5 bases and J 2 bases, with 9 bases left between them. CDR3 residues: CASSPGYNTGELFF. The CDR3 DNA reads as TGTGCCAGCAGCCCAGGGTATAACACCGGGGAGCTGTTTTTT.

The table lists this clone with many counts. The chain couples TRBV6-4 to TRBJ2-2; possible D gene TRBD1, 6 bases. The CDR3 loop spans 15 amino acids. Germline loops: CDR1 MRHNA, CDR2 SNTAGT. V dropped 6 bases and J dropped 4 bases, with 15 bases sitting between them. The CDR3 DNA reads TGTGCCAGCAGATCGACAGGTGTAGTCACCGGGGAGCTGTTTTTT. It codes for CASRSTGVVTGELFF.

The J gene is TRBJ2-5, the V gene TRBV11-3, with TRBD1 matching 12 bases. The germline V gene encodes CDR1 SGHNT and CDR2 YENEEA. The CDR3 runs to 15 residues. The V gene end was trimmed by 4 bases and the J gene end by 5 bases; junction bases not matched to a gene: 5. The CDR3 region has the DNA TGTGCCAGCAGCTGGGGACAGGGGGCAGGGGAGACCCAGTACTTC. Residues: CASSWGQGAGETQYF.

The V and J genes are TRBV18 and TRBJ1-2; TRBD1 matches 9 bases. The germline V gene encodes CDR1 KGHSH and CDR2 LQKENI. The CDR3 length is 15 residues. The J segment lost 8 bases and the V segment lost 2 bases, leaving 9 bases of the junction unmatched. CDR3 sequence reads: CASSPGTGQRLGYTF. Here the CDR3 DNA reads TGTGCCAGCTCACCAGGGACAGGGCAACGTCTCGGCTACACCTTC.

This chain joins TRBV18 and TRBJ2-5, with TRBD1 as a possible D gene (5 bases). This CDR3 is 15 amino acids long. The V end was cut by 4 bases, the J end by 2 bases, with 14 bases between. CDR1 and CDR2 (germline): KGHSH, LQKENI. As DNA, the CDR3 is TGTGCCAGCTCACATCAACAGGCGATACAAGAGACCCAGTACTTC. Protein: CASSHQQAIQETQYF.

This clone appeared a single time. The chain couples TRBV2 to TRBJ1-3; D is ambiguous. The CDR3 runs 16 residues. Germline V gives CDR1 SNHLY, CDR2 FYNNEI. Trimming cost V 5 bases and J 0 bases, with 14 bases left between them. In DNA form, the CDR3 reads TGTGCCAGCAGTTGGGCGGGCCTTAACTCTGGAAACACCATATATTTT. Translated: CASSWAGLNSGNTIYF.

The chain combines TRBV4-1 with TRBJ2-5, with 7 bases fitting TRBD2. There are 14 residues in the CDR3. Germline V lookup: CDR1 MGHRA, CDR2 YSYEKL. The ends lost 6 bases at V and 3 bases at J; junction bases unmatched: 7. In DNA, the CDR3 is TGCGCCAGCAGAGGACTAGTTCGAGAAGAGACCCAGTACTTC. This gives the protein CASRGLVREETQYF.

The rearrangement joins TRBV4-1 to TRBJ2-7; D ambiguous. Trimming left V 3 bases short and J 2 bases short, with 14 bases between. The CDR3 is 15 amino acids. The germline CDR1 and CDR2 sequences are MGHRA and YSYEKL. Here the CDR3 DNA reads TGCGCCAGCAGCCACGCCAGTACTACCCCCTACGAGCAGTACTTC. This translates into CASSHASTTPYEQYF.

The rearrangement links TRBV19 to TRBJ1-1, with a weak D call TRBD1 (5 bases). Trimming shortened V by 6 bases and J by 4 bases, and 21 bases separated the two germline ends. The CDR3 has 16 amino acids. Germline CDR1 LNHDA, CDR2 SQIVND (reference sequence). CDR3 in amino acids: CASRGLREGPSTEAFF. The CDR3 DNA reads TGTGCCAGTAGAGGTCTTCGGGAGGGGCCAAGCACTGAAGCTTTCTTT.

This clone turned up a few times. This chain joins TRBV2 and TRBJ2-3, with 9 bases identical to TRBD1. This CDR3 has 15 amino acids. CDR1 is SNHLY and CDR2 is FYNNEI in the germline V gene. The V gene end was trimmed by 1 base and the J gene end by 5 bases; junction bases not matched to a gene: 4. The CDR3 reads CASSEGGQGGDTQYF. The CDR3 DNA reads as TGTGCCAGCAGTGAAGGGGGACAGGGAGGAGATACGCAGTATTTT.